The entry below gives a single T cell receptor beta chain sequence along with its context. Antigen: not known. CDR1 is SGHDT, CDR2 YYEEEE, per germline. V shed 3 bases and J shed 0 bases, with 10 bases lying between them. This CDR3 has 15 residues. Sequenced by immunoSEQ multiplex PCR; TCRdb stores in-frame clones only, minus some. The sample yields roughly 20,000 clones, 60% to 85% seen once. The sample comes from a study of OX40 agonist ivuxolimab in advanced cancers. Study information: Dose-escalation patients had hepatocellular carcinoma, melanoma, renal cell or head and neck cancer.

The study's findings and limits: CD4+ and CD8+ T cells in blood underwent clonal expansion by week 6 at 0.1 to 3.0 mg/kg.

The chain couples TRBV5-6 to TRBJ1-3; possible D gene TRBD1, 5 bases. Specimen: CD4+ or CD8+ T cells sorted from blood, collected in a trial of the OX40 agonist ivuxolimab. This receptor was obtained from an adult with an advanced solid tumor such as melanoma, head and neck, liver or kidney cancer. CDR3 coding DNA: TGTGCCAGCAGCTCCGTTGGGGGCTCTGGAAACACCATATATTTT. As protein: CASSSVGGSGNTIYF.